The 29 T cell receptor beta chains below come from one sample, sequenced in a study of cytomegalovirus exposure and HLA in healthy donors (dated by TCRdb to the late 2010s). Receptor amplification or capture employed the immunoSEQ multiplex PCR assay. The multiplex PCR relied on a mix of 60 forward primers for TCR Vbeta segments and 13 reverse primers for TCR Jbeta segments. What TCRdb holds here is the immuneACCESS table cut down to in-frame rearrangements. Part of the clones is not present; checked against another copy, under half of the missing clones reflect an unresolved V gene, and the others are unexplained. The sample profile shows some 120,000 clones; 65% to 80% of them were found once. The leading ten clones occupy less than 6% of the sample. Sequences were obtained from PBMCs. These receptors were taken from a man aged 18 to 30 in good health and CMV-seropositive.

A remark on this clone: The same CDR3 can be traced to other DNA sequences in this sample. The genes are TRBV5-6 and TRBJ1-1; possible D gene TRBD1, 5 bases. Germline assignment: CDR1 SGHDT and CDR2 YYEEEE. Trimming took 0 bases from V and 1 from J, leaving 10 bases between them. There are 15 residues in the CDR3. In DNA form, the CDR3 reads TGTGCCAGCAGCTTGGCCGGGGGGACGAACACTGAAGCTTTCTTT. Its protein product is CASSLAGGTNTEAFF.

This chain links TRBV5-1 with TRBJ2-5, with D tentatively TRBD1 (6 bases). V was clipped by 1 base and J by 5 bases, with 12 bases between them. The CDR3 is made up of 14 amino acids. Germline CDR1 SGHRS, CDR2 YFSETQ. CDR3: CASSLLSGVETQYF. In DNA, the CDR3 is TGCGCCAGCAGCTTGCTTTCAGGGGTCGAGACCCAGTACTTC. Complete variable domain (other parts from reference TRBV5-1 and TRBJ2-5): KAGVTQTPRYLIKTRGQQVTLSCSPISGHRSVSWYQQTPGQGLQFLFEYFSETQRNKGNFPGRFSGRQFSNSRSEMNVSTLELGDSALYLCASSLLSGVETQYFGPGTRLLVL.

The rearrangement links TRBV28 to TRBJ1-2; 7 nucleotides agree with TRBD1. The CDR3 extends over 15 amino acids. The germline V gene has CDR1 MDHEN and CDR2 SYDVKM. V lost 8 bases to trimming and J lost 4 bases; unmatched junction nucleotides: 13. This chain's CDR3 is CASVPTDRRFYGYTF. CDR3 nucleotide sequence: TGTGCCAGCGTCCCGACGGACAGGCGGTTCTATGGCTACACCTTC.

The CDR3 sequence is CASSLKTDSGYTF. In DNA, the CDR3 is TGTGCCAGCAGCCTTAAAACGGACAGTGGCTACACCTTC. This rearrangement joins TRBV5-6 to TRBJ1-2; D perhaps matches TRBD1 (6 bases). The CDR3 sequence is 13 residues long. V dropped 4 bases and J dropped 7 bases, with 14 bases sitting between them. CDR1 and CDR2 from the germline V gene are SGHDT and YYEEEE.

The genes are TRBV6-1 and TRBJ2-7, with D possibly matching TRBD2 (6 bases). V was shortened by 4 bases and J by 3 bases, with 13 bases between the two germline ends. Looked up from germline, CDR1 is MNHNS and CDR2 is SASEGT. The CDR3 loop spans 14 amino acids. CDR3 residues: CASSGIGTVYEQYF. The DNA for the CDR3 is TGTGCCAGCAGTGGGATCGGGACTGTCTACGAGCAGTACTTC.

The chain combines TRBV5-4 with TRBJ1-5; 7 bases map to TRBD1. Germline V gives CDR1 SGHNT, CDR2 YYREEE (reference sequence). Unmatched junction bases numbered 7, after V lost 10 bases and J lost 0 bases. There are 14 residues in the CDR3. The CDR3 loop reads CAGGQFNSNQPQHF. CDR3 nucleotides: TGTGCCGGGGGACAGTTTAATAGCAATCAGCCCCAGCATTTT.

The rearrangement joins TRBV6-5 to TRBJ1-2; possibly TRBD1 for D (6 bases). The germline CDR1 and CDR2 sequences are MNHEY and SVGAGI. Trimming pared 1 base from V and 10 bases from J, leaving 19 bases between. CDR3 size: 15 residues. CDR3 coding DNA: TGTGCCAGCAGTTACTACCAGGACAGACTCACTGCCTACACCTTC. Its translation: CASSYYQDRLTAYTF.

The rearrangement joins TRBV12-5 to TRBJ1-3; no reliable D call. Deletions cut 6 bases from V and 0 bases from J, with 6 bases between. Germline lookup yields CDR1 LGHNT and CDR2 FRNRAP. The CDR3 consists of 13 residues. This chain's CDR3 is CASGQFSGNTIYF. In nucleotides, the CDR3 is TGTGCTAGTGGCCAGTTCTCTGGAAACACCATATATTTT.

The genes are TRBV5-4 and TRBJ1-1; 7 bases map to TRBD1. V shed 4 bases and J 3 bases; nucleotides not matched to a gene: 0. There are 12 residues in the CDR3. Germline-derived CDR1 and CDR2 are SGHNT and YYREEE (reference sequence). The CDR3 DNA reads TGTGCCAGCAGCCAGGGGGACACTGAAGCTTTCTTT. This encodes CASSQGDTEAFF.

The chain has TRBV7-9 and TRBJ2-5; no clear D gene. The J call is uncertain, as TRBJ2-7 better fits the DNA end. The CDR3 is 11 amino acids. Germline V gives CDR1 SEHNR, CDR2 FQNEAQ (reference sequence). As DNA, the CDR3 is TGTGCCAGCAGCCTCAAATACGAGCAGTACTTC. As protein: CASSLKYEQYF.

CDR3 nucleotides: TGTGCCAGCAAAGGGACAGGGGAACCCTCTGGGACAGATACGCAGTATTTT. It is translated as CASKGTGEPSGTDTQYF. V and J are TRBV2 and TRBJ2-3; 10 bases line up with TRBD1. Per the germline V gene, CDR1 is SNHLY and CDR2 is FYNNEI. This CDR3 contains 17 residues. Trimming removed 7 bases from V and 3 bases from J; junction bases left unmatched: 13. The full variable domain, its missing parts supplied by reference TRBV2 and TRBJ2-3, is EPEVTQTPSHQVTQMGQEVILRCVPISNHLYFYWYRQILGQKVEFLVSFYNNEISEKSEIFDDQFSVERPDGSNFTLKIRSTKLEDSAMYFCASKGTGEPSGTDTQYFGPGTRLTVL.

The V and J genes are TRBV27 and TRBJ2-7, with D perhaps matching TRBD1 (6 bases). CDR1 and CDR2 (germline): MNHEY, SMNVEV (reference sequence). Trimming stripped 2 bases from V and 2 bases from J, with 10 bases between. The CDR3 consists of 14 residues. For the CDR3, the DNA is TGTGCCAGCAGTTTAAACAGGGTCACCTACGAGCAGTACTTC. Its translation: CASSLNRVTYEQYF.

The J gene is TRBJ2-1, the V gene TRBV4-1, with TRBD2 identical over 9 bases. The CDR3 has 17 amino acids. The V gene's germline CDR1 is MGHRA and CDR2 YSYEKL. V was clipped by 0 bases and J by 5 bases; unmatched bases: 8. CDR3 DNA sequence: TGCGCCAGCAGCCAAGATATCGCGGGGGGGTCCCACAATGAGCAGTTCTTC. Translation gives CASSQDIAGGSHNEQFF.

Only one count was recorded for this clone. V is TRBV6-5 and J is TRBJ1-3, with D uncertain. Per the germline V gene, CDR1 is MNHEY and CDR2 is SVGAGI. V lost 4 bases, J lost 5 bases, and 12 bases lay in between. CDR3 length: 14 residues. The CDR3 sequence: CASSLVRNRNTIYF. CDR3 sequence (DNA): TGTGCCAGCAGTTTGGTCCGAAACAGAAACACCATATATTTT.

This clone has more than one count but fewer than ten. The junction departs from the called germline gene at one end, perhaps through a read error. The chain is built from TRBV6-4 and TRBJ2-6; 8 bases agree with TRBD1. Germline-derived CDR1 and CDR2 are MRHNA and SNTAGT. The CDR3 is 14 amino acids. CDR3 nucleotides: TGTGCCAGCACCACAGGGGGTGGGGCCAACGGCCTGACTTTC. Its protein product is CASTTGGGANGLTF.

The chain carries TRBV27 and TRBJ1-5; 12 positions match TRBD1. Looked up from germline, CDR1 is MNHEY and CDR2 is SMNVEV (reference sequence). With V trimmed by 2 bases and J by 6 bases, 8 bases remained unmatched. The CDR3 extends over 17 amino acids. CDR3 residues: CASSLLPGTGGGQPQHF. For the CDR3, the DNA is TGTGCCAGCAGTTTACTCCCCGGGACAGGGGGCGGTCAGCCCCAGCATTTT.

CDR3 nucleotide sequence: TGCAGCGCTTGGACAGGGGCTGAAGCTTTCTTT. It codes for CSAWTGAEAFF. The chain joins TRBV29-1 to TRBJ1-1; the match to TRBD1 covers 9 bases. This CDR3 spans 11 amino acids. CDR1 is SQVTM, CDR2 ANQGSEA, per germline. J lost 6 bases, V lost 7 bases, and 3 bases had no gene match.

The gene calls are TRBV15 and TRBJ1-1, with D tentatively TRBD1 (6 bases). CDR1 is LNHNV, CDR2 YYDKDF, per germline (reference sequence). The CDR3 is 17 amino acids. The V and J ends lost 1 base and 3 bases respectively, with 18 bases between them. CDR3 amino acids: CATSRGTAFGEDTEAFF. The CDR3 DNA is TGTGCCACCAGCAGAGGGACAGCCTTCGGAGAGGACACTGAAGCTTTCTTT.

This rearrangement joins TRBV4-1 to TRBJ2-1, with D perhaps matching TRBD1 (6 bases). V was clipped by 4 bases and J by 6 bases, with 10 bases between them. Germline V gene sequence: CDR1 MGHRA, CDR2 YSYEKL. The CDR3 is 13 residues long. The CDR3 bases are TGCGCCAGCAGCCCACAGGGAGTCAATGAGCAGTTCTTC. Translating gives CASSPQGVNEQFF.

The CDR3: CASSNTGGTEAFF. CDR3 coding DNA: TGTGCCAGCAGCAATACAGGGGGCACTGAAGCTTTCTTT. J is TRBJ1-1 and V is TRBV5-6; TRBD1 matches at 8 bases. J gave up 4 bases and V 4 bases, and 3 bases lay outside the gene matches. Germline V lookup: CDR1 SGHDT, CDR2 YYEEEE. This CDR3 is built from 13 residues.

V usage is TRBV27 and J usage is TRBJ1-1; 7 bases fit TRBD1. This CDR3 spans 14 amino acids. V was pared by 3 bases and J by 5 bases, with 6 bases of the junction left unmatched. Germline V gene sequence: CDR1 MNHEY, CDR2 SMNVEV (reference sequence). CDR3 sequence: CASSFRQGWTEAFF. In DNA form, the CDR3 reads TGTGCCAGCAGTTTTCGACAGGGATGGACTGAAGCTTTCTTT.

This chain joins TRBV6-5 and TRBJ2-3, with TRBD2 matching over 7 bases. CDR1 is MNHEY, CDR2 SVGAGI, per germline. V shed 6 bases and J 4 bases; nucleotides not matched to a gene: 10. CDR3 size: 15 residues. The CDR3 DNA is TGTGCCAGCAGAGAACCGGGGGGAGTCTCAGATACGCAGTATTTT. It codes for CASREPGGVSDTQYF.

This clone was detected only once. The genes are TRBV13 and TRBJ2-2, with 13 bases that match TRBD2. V was clipped by 3 bases and J by 9 bases; unmatched bases: 7. Germline CDR1 is PRHDT and CDR2 is FYEKMQ (reference sequence). This CDR3 spans 16 amino acids. The CDR3 bases are TGTGCCAGCAGCTTCGGACTAGCGGGGGCTACCAGGGAGCTGTTTTTT. This encodes CASSFGLAGATRELFF.

The chain recombines TRBV29-1 with TRBJ2-7; D is unresolved. The CDR3 extends over 14 amino acids. The V end lost 5 bases, the J end lost 0 bases, and 14 bases lay between the germline ends. Germline lookup yields CDR1 SQVTM and CDR2 ANQGSEA. This chain's CDR3 is CSVLGDHYSYEQYF. CDR3 DNA: TGCAGCGTTTTAGGAGATCATTACTCCTACGAGCAGTACTTC.

The chain employs TRBV7-6 and TRBJ2-1; D might be TRBD1 (6 bases). This CDR3 is 15 amino acids long. Trimming stripped 0 bases from V and 2 bases from J, with 8 bases between. CDR1 is SGHVS and CDR2 is FNYEAQ in the germline V gene. CDR3 residues: CASSLAGDTYNEQFF. In nucleotides, the CDR3 is TGTGCCAGCAGCTTAGCCGGGGACACCTACAATGAGCAGTTCTTC.

This clone is a singleton in its sample. The chain joins TRBV2 to TRBJ1-6; 7 bases are shared with TRBD1. Germline CDR1 SNHLY, CDR2 FYNNEI. The length of the CDR3 is 20 residues. V shed 3 bases, J shed 0 bases, and the junction held 14 bases outside the gene matches. CDR3 sequence (DNA): TGTGCCAGCAGTGATCTGCGGGAATTAGGGGGCTACTCCTATAATTCACCCCTCCACTTT. Its protein is CASSDLRELGGYSYNSPLHF.

The chain employs TRBV18 and TRBJ1-5; weak D call: TRBD1 (5 bases). From germline, CDR1 is KGHSH and CDR2 LQKENI. The CDR3 length is 15 residues. V was cut by 0 bases and J by 6 bases, with 12 bases left in between. CDR3 region: CASSPPNAQGQPQHF. CDR3 nucleotide sequence: TGTGCCAGCTCACCACCGAACGCCCAGGGTCAGCCCCAGCATTTT.

The genes are TRBV27 and TRBJ2-1; perhaps TRBD2 as D (6 bases). Germline values: CDR1 MNHEY, CDR2 SMNVEV (reference sequence). Trimming took off 5 bases at V and 3 bases at J, with 17 bases between the two ends. The CDR3 consists of 16 residues. CDR3 in amino acids: CASSPRAGPGYNEQFF. CDR3 nucleotides: TGTGCCAGCAGTCCCAGAGCGGGCCCTGGCTACAATGAGCAGTTCTTC.

This chain joins TRBV7-6 and TRBJ2-7, with D possibly being TRBD2 (7 bases). Germline CDR1 reads SGHVS; CDR2 reads FNYEAQ. This CDR3 has 14 residues. Trimming removed 4 bases at V and 1 base at J, with 11 bases between. The CDR3 DNA is TGTGCCAGCAGCTCTGGGGGGGCTTCCTACGAGCAGTACTTC. Translated: CASSSGGASYEQYF.